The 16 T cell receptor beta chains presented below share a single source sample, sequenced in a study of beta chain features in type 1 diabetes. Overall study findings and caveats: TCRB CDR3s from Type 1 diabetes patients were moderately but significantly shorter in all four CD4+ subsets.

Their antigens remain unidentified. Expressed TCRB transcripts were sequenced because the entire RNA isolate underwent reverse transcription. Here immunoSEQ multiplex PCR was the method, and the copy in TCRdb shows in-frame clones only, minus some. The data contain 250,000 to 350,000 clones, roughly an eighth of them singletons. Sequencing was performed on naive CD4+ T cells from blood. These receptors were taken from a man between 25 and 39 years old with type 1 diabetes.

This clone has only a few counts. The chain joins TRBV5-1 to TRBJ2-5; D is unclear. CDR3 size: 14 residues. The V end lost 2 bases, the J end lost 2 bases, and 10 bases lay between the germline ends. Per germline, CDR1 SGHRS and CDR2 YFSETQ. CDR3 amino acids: CASSLLAAQETQYF. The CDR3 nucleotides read TGCGCCAGCAGCTTATTGGCGGCACAAGAGACCCAGTACTTC.

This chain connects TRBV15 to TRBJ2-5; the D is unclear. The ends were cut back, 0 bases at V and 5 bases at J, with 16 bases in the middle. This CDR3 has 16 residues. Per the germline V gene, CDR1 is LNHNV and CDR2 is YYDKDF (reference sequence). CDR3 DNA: TGTGCCACCAGCAGAGATATCTACGCAGGAAGTGAGACCCAGTACTTC. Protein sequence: CATSRDIYAGSETQYF.

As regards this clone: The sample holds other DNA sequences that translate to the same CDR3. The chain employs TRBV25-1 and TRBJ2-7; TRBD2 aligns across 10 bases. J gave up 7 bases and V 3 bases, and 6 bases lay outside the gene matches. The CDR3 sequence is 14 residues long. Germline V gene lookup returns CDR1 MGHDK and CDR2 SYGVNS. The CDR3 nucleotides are TGTGCCAGCAGTGAGCTAGCGGGAGTACATGAGCAGTACTTC. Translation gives CASSELAGVHEQYF.

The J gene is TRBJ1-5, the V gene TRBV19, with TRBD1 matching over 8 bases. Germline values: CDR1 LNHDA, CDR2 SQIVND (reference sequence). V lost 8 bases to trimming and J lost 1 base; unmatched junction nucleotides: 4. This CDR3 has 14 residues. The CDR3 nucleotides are TGTGCCAGTTACAGGGGGGGGAGCAATCAGCCCCAGCATTTT. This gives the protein CASYRGGSNQPQHF.

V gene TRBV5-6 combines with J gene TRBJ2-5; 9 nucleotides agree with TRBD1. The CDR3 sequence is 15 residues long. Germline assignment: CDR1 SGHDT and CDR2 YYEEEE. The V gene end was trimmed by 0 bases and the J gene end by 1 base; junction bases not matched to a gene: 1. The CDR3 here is CASSLGQGGQETQYF. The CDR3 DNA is TGTGCCAGCAGCTTGGGACAGGGGGGCCAAGAGACCCAGTACTTC.

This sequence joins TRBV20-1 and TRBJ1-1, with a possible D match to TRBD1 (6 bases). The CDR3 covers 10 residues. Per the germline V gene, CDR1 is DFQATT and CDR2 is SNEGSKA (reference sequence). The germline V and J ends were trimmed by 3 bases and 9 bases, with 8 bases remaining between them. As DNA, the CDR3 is TGCAGTGCTAGGGACAGCCAAGCTTTCTTT. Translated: CSARDSQAFF.

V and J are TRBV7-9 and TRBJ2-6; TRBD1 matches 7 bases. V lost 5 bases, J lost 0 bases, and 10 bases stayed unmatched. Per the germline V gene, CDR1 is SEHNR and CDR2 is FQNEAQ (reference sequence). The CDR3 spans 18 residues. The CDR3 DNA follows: TGTGCCAGCAGCGCGCCGGGACAGTACTCCTCTGGGGCCAACGTCCTGACTTTC. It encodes CASSAPGQYSSGANVLTF.

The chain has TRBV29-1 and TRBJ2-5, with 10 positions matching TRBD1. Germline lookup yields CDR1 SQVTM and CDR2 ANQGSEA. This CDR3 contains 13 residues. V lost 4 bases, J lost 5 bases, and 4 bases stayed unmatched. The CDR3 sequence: CSVGQGAEETQYF. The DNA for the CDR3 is TGCAGCGTTGGACAGGGGGCAGAGGAGACCCAGTACTTC.

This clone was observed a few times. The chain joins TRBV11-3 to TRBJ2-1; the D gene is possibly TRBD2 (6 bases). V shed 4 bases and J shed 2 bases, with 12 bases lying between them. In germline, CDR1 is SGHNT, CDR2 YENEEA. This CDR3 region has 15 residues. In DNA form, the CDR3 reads TGTGCCAGCAGCTCCCTTAGCGGAACCTACAATGAGCAGTTCTTC. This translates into CASSSLSGTYNEQFF.

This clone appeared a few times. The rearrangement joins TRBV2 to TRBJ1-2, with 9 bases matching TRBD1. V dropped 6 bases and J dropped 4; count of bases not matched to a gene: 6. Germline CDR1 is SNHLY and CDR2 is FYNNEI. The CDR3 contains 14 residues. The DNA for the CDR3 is TGTGCCAGCAGCACCGGGACAGGGACCTATGGCTACACCTTC. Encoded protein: CASSTGTGTYGYTF.

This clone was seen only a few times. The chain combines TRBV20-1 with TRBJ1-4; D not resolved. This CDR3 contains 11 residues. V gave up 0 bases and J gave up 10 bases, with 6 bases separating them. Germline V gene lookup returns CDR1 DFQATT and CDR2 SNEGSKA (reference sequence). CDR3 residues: CSARDWAKLFF. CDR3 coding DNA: TGCAGTGCTAGAGATTGGGCAAAACTGTTTTTT.

CDR3 bases: TGTGCCAGCATTTATTATGACACTAGTGCCGATGAGCAGTTCTTC. It codes for CASIYYDTSADEQFF. The V and J genes are TRBV2 and TRBJ2-1; perhaps TRBD2 as D (5 bases). V was trimmed by 7 bases and J by 8 bases, leaving 21 bases between them. The length of the CDR3 is 15 residues. The germline V gene encodes CDR1 SNHLY and CDR2 FYNNEI.

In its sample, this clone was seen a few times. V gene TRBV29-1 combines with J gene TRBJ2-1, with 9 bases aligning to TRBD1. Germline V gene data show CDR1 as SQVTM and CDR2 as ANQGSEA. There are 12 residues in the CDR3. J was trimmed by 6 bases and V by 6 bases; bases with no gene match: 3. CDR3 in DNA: TGCAGCGTCCAGGGACAGGGCAATGAGCAGTTCTTC. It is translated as CSVQGQGNEQFF.

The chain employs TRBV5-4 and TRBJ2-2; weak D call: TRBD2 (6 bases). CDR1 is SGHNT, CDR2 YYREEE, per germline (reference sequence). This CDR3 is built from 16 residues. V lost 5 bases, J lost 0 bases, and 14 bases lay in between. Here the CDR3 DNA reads TGTGCCAGCAGGCCGGAGGGCAGCCCGAACACCGGGGAGCTGTTTTTT. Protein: CASRPEGSPNTGELFF. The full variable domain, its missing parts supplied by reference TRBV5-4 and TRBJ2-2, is ETGVTQSPTHLIKTRGQQVTLRCSSQSGHNTVSWYQQALGQGPQFIFQYYREEENGRGNFPPRFSGLQFPNYSSELNVNALELDDSALYLCASRPEGSPNTGELFFGEGSRLTVL.

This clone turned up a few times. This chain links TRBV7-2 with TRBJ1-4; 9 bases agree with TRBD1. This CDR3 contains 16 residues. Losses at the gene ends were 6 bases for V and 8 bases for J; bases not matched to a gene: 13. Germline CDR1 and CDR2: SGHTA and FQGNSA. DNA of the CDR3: TGTGCCAGCAGTTCACGGGACCGGGACAGGGACGAAAAACTGTTTTTT. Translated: CASSSRDRDRDEKLFF.

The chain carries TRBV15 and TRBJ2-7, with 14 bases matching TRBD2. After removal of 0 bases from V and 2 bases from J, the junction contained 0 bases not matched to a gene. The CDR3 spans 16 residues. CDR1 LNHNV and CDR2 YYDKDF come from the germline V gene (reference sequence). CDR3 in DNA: TGTGCCACCAGCAGAGAGGGACTAGCGGGAGCCTACGAGCAGTACTTC. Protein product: CATSREGLAGAYEQYF. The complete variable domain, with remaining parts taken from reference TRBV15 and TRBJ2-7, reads DAMVIQNPRYQVTQFGKPVTLSCSQTLNHNVMYWYQQKSSQAPKLLFHYYDKDFNNEADTPDNFQSRRPNTSFCFLDIRSPGLGDTAMYLCATSREGLAGAYEQYFGPGTRLTVT.